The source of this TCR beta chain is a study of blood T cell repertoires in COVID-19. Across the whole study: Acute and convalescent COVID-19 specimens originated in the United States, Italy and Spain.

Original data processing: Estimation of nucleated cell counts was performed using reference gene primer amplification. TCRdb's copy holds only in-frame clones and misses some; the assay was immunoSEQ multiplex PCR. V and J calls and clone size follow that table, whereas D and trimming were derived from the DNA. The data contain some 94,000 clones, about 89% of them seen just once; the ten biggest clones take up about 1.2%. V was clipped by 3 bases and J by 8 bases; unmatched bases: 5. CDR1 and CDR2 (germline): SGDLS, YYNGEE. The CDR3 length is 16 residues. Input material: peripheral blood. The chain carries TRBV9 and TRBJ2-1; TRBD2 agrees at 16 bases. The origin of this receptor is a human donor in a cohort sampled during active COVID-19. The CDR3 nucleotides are TGTGCCAGCAGCGGCCTAGGGACTAGCGGGAGGGATGAGCAGTTCTTC. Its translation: CASSGLGTSGRDEQFF.